Following are 27 T cell receptor beta chains from one sample sequenced in a study of blood T cell repertoires in COVID-19. TCRdb keeps only in-frame clones here, not all; method: immunoSEQ multiplex PCR. The sample holds about 150,000 clones, 80% to 90% seen once. The sequencing input was peripheral blood. Receptors originate from a middle-aged woman with acute or convalescent COVID-19.

This clone has just one count. V gene TRBV19 combines with J gene TRBJ2-7; the match to TRBD1 covers 9 bases. Germline V gene data show CDR1 as LNHDA and CDR2 as SQIVND (reference sequence). The CDR3 extends over 15 amino acids. J gave up 3 bases and V 7 bases, and 10 bases lay outside the gene matches. The CDR3 sequence: CASTPGQGIYYEQYF. DNA for the CDR3: TGTGCCAGTACCCCGGGACAGGGCATCTACTACGAGCAGTACTTC.

This chain connects TRBV4-1 to TRBJ2-6; no clear D gene. This CDR3 is 18 amino acids long. V lost 0 bases and J 0 bases, leaving 12 bases between the germline ends. Germline V lookup: CDR1 MGHRA, CDR2 YSYEKL. The CDR3 bases are TGCGCCAGCAGCCAAGAGTTTTTTACGGGCTCTGGGGCCAACGTCCTGACTTTC. Its translation is CASSQEFFTGSGANVLTF.

The chain joins TRBV5-4 to TRBJ2-3; the D is unclear. V was trimmed by 1 base and J by 2 bases, leaving 5 bases between them. The CDR3 runs 13 residues. In germline, CDR1 is SGHNT, CDR2 YYREEE (reference sequence). CDR3: CASSLFSTDTQYF. CDR3 in DNA: TGTGCCAGCAGCTTGTTCTCCACAGATACGCAGTATTTT.

The chain combines TRBV7-9 with TRBJ2-2; no clear D gene. The CDR3 extends over 16 amino acids. V was clipped by 7 bases and J by 4 bases, with 19 bases between them. Germline values: CDR1 SEHNR, CDR2 FQNEAQ (reference sequence). The CDR3, as DNA: TGTGCCAGCACTACACCGGCTAGTCTTAGCACCGGGGAGCTGTTTTTT. Protein product: CASTTPASLSTGELFF.

V usage is TRBV27 and J usage is TRBJ2-1; 11 bases match TRBD1. The germline gives CDR1 MNHEY, CDR2 SMNVEV (reference sequence). Trimming at V came to 10 bases and at J to 8 bases, leaving 7 bases not matched to a gene. The CDR3 runs to 13 residues. CDR3 sequence reads: CATGQGAGDEQFF. In nucleotides, the CDR3 is TGTGCCACCGGACAGGGGGCTGGAGATGAGCAGTTCTTC.

This chain connects TRBV27 to TRBJ1-2, with D unresolved. Germline V gene sequence: CDR1 MNHEY, CDR2 SMNVEV (reference sequence). Trimming removed 6 bases from V and 4 bases from J, with 12 bases in between. This CDR3 spans 13 amino acids. The CDR3 region has the DNA TGTGCCAGCAGCCAAAGTGGGCCCTATGGCTACACCTTC. The encoded protein is CASSQSGPYGYTF.

The gene calls are TRBV3-1 (or the pseudogene TRBV3-2) and TRBJ2-2, with D possibly matching TRBD1 (6 bases). This CDR3 is 15 amino acids long. Trimming took off 2 bases at V and 5 bases at J, with 12 bases between the two ends. Per germline, CDR1 LGHDT and CDR2 YNNKEL (reference sequence). The CDR3: CASSQPFQGTGELFF. The DNA for the CDR3 is TGTGCCAGCAGCCAACCCTTCCAGGGGACCGGGGAGCTGTTTTTT.

The gene calls are TRBV2 and TRBJ1-2; weak D call: TRBD1 (6 bases). Trimming removed 7 bases from V and 7 bases from J, with 40 bases in between. The germline CDR1 and CDR2 sequences are SNHLY and FYNNEI. CDR3 length: 21 amino acids. The DNA for the CDR3 is TGTGCCAGCATAGTTGGGGGGGGCTCTCGGGTACCCCCCTCCGCTGGGGGTGGCTACACCTTC. Its translation: CASIVGGGSRVPPSAGGGYTF.

The chain employs TRBV28 and TRBJ1-3; D ambiguous. Trimming left V 5 bases short and J 4 bases short, with 15 bases between. This CDR3 is built from 15 residues. The germline V gene encodes CDR1 MDHEN and CDR2 SYDVKM. CDR3 sequence reads: CASSLVPDNGNTIYF. DNA for the CDR3: TGTGCCAGCAGTCTCGTTCCAGATAACGGAAACACCATATATTTT.

This chain uses TRBV7-9 with TRBJ2-7; 9 bases map to TRBD2. The CDR3 totals 17 residues. Germline assignment: CDR1 SEHNR and CDR2 FQNEAQ (reference sequence). J gave up 3 bases and V 5 bases, and 14 bases lay outside the gene matches. CDR3 region: CASSIKSLAGPLYEQYF. The CDR3 coding sequence is TGTGCCAGCAGCATAAAGAGCCTAGCGGGGCCGCTCTACGAGCAGTACTTC.

The gene calls are TRBV2 and TRBJ1-5; D unclear. This CDR3 is built from 14 residues. The germline V gene has CDR1 SNHLY and CDR2 FYNNEI. V dropped 8 bases and J dropped 0 bases, with 11 bases sitting between them. CDR3 in DNA: TGTGCCAGCGGGCAGCACAATAGCAATCAGCCCCAGCATTTT. This gives the protein CASGQHNSNQPQHF.

The rearrangement uses TRBV11-2 and TRBJ2-1; TRBD2 is a possible D gene (7 bases). The CDR3 sequence is 16 residues long. Trimming removed 3 bases from V and 0 bases from J, with 12 bases in between. Germline assignment: CDR1 SGHAT and CDR2 FQNNGV. Here the CDR3 reads CASSFRGGSSYNEQFF. DNA of the CDR3: TGTGCCAGCAGCTTTAGGGGGGGGAGCTCCTACAATGAGCAGTTCTTC.

CDR3 protein: CASSMDIHSYEQYF. The CDR3 DNA reads as TGTGCCAGTAGTATGGACATACACTCCTACGAGCAGTACTTC. The gene calls are TRBV19 and TRBJ2-7; a weak D match, TRBD1 (5 bases). This CDR3 spans 14 amino acids. Trimming removed 3 bases from V and 0 bases from J, with 9 bases in between. CDR1 is LNHDA, CDR2 SQIVND, per germline (reference sequence).

The chain combines TRBV3-1 (or the pseudogene TRBV3-2) with TRBJ2-7; the match to TRBD1 covers 9 bases. The V segment lost 5 bases and the J segment 2 bases; nucleotides outside the gene matches: 4. The CDR3 sequence is 14 residues long. From germline, CDR1 is LGHDT and CDR2 YNNKEL (reference sequence). The CDR3 protein is CASSKQGAAYEQYF. CDR3 DNA sequence: TGTGCCAGCAGCAAACAGGGGGCCGCCTACGAGCAGTACTTC.

The rearrangement links TRBV30 to TRBJ1-4, with a possible D match to TRBD1 (6 bases). In germline, CDR1 is GTSNPN, CDR2 SVGIG (reference sequence). The V and J ends lost 3 bases and 7 bases respectively, with 12 bases between them. The CDR3 is 13 residues long. Here the CDR3 DNA reads TGTGCCTGGAGATCACAGGGATTTGAAAAACTGTTTTTT. This codes for CAWRSQGFEKLFF.

This chain joins TRBV14 and TRBJ2-7; D remains unclear. Germline V gives CDR1 SGHDN, CDR2 FVKESK. This CDR3 is built from 12 residues. V dropped 6 bases and J dropped 4 bases, with 10 bases sitting between them. The CDR3: CASSRFGYEQYF. The CDR3 nucleotides are TGTGCCAGCAGTCGATTCGGGTACGAGCAGTACTTC.

This chain joins TRBV27 and TRBJ2-3; D is possibly TRBD2 (5 bases). This CDR3 is 16 amino acids long. Germline CDR1 is MNHEY and CDR2 is SMNVEV (reference sequence). With 1 base removed from V and 2 bases from J, the gap between germline ends came to 13 bases. The CDR3 reads CASSLLSSRLTDTQYF. The CDR3 coding sequence is TGTGCCAGCAGTTTATTGTCTAGCAGACTCACAGATACGCAGTATTTT.

This sequence joins TRBV11-3 and TRBJ2-7; weak D call: TRBD1 (5 bases). CDR3 length: 15 amino acids. Germline CDR1 reads SGHNT; CDR2 reads YENEEA. Trimming removed 1 base at V and 5 bases at J, with 15 bases between. In DNA, the CDR3 is TGTGCCAGCAGCTTAGGGCAGGGCGTTTACAACGAGCAGTACTTC. This encodes CASSLGQGVYNEQYF.

V gene TRBV7-2 combines with J gene TRBJ2-7, with D possibly being TRBD1 (7 bases). V lost 4 bases and J lost 4, with 17 bases in between. This CDR3 is 15 amino acids long. Germline CDR1 SGHTA, CDR2 FQGNSA. CDR3 DNA: TGTGCCAGCAGCTCCCAGGGGGGTAGCGTTTACGAGCAGTACTTC. It codes for CASSSQGGSVYEQYF.

This clone was seen more than once but under ten times. The CDR3 loop is CASSLSSANTGELFF. The CDR3 DNA is TGTGCCAGCAGTTTATCCTCCGCGAACACCGGGGAGCTGTTTTTT. The V call is TRBV27, the J call TRBJ2-2, with no clear D. The CDR3 totals 15 residues. In germline, CDR1 is MNHEY, CDR2 SMNVEV (reference sequence). Deletions cut 0 bases from V and 0 bases from J, with 5 bases between.

The chain has TRBV27 and TRBJ2-7; D is undetermined. V lost 2 bases and J lost 3, with 8 bases in between. The CDR3 sequence is 13 residues long. Germline CDR1 and CDR2: MNHEY and SMNVEV (reference sequence). The CDR3 region is CASSLVADYEQYF. CDR3 sequence (DNA): TGTGCCAGCAGTTTAGTGGCAGACTACGAGCAGTACTTC.

The gene calls are TRBV11-3 and TRBJ2-3; D not resolved. The CDR3 loop spans 12 amino acids. Germline V gene sequence: CDR1 SGHNT, CDR2 YENEEA. Trimming pared 0 bases from V and 5 bases from J, leaving 3 bases between. This CDR3 is CASSLDGDTQYF. Here the CDR3 DNA reads TGTGCCAGCAGCTTAGACGGAGATACGCAGTATTTT.

This sequence joins TRBV27 and TRBJ2-1; 7 nucleotides agree with TRBD1. There are 14 residues in the CDR3. Looked up from germline, CDR1 is MNHEY and CDR2 is SMNVEV (reference sequence). The J segment lost 4 bases and the V segment lost 7 bases, leaving 7 bases of the junction unmatched. CDR3 loop: CASTWDSPYNEQFF. Here the CDR3 DNA reads TGTGCCAGCACCTGGGACAGTCCATACAATGAGCAGTTCTTC.

The chain is built from TRBV6-5 and TRBJ2-1; TRBD2 agrees at 12 bases. This CDR3 contains 14 residues. The J segment lost 9 bases and the V segment lost 7 bases, leaving 7 bases of the junction unmatched. Per the germline V gene, CDR1 is MNHEY and CDR2 is SVGAGI. CDR3 in DNA: TGTGCCAGCAAAATTCTAGCGGGGGGGCGTGAGCAGTTCTTC. Its translation: CASKILAGGREQFF.

A single count supports this clone. The chain uses TRBV11-3 and TRBJ2-1; 12 nucleotides match TRBD2. Germline assignment: CDR1 SGHNT and CDR2 YENEEA. The CDR3 consists of 15 residues. V shed 5 bases, J shed 6 bases, and the junction held 5 bases outside the gene matches. The CDR3 DNA reads as TGTGCCAGCAGCCTCGGACTAGCGGGACCCAATGAGCAGTTCTTC. It translates to CASSLGLAGPNEQFF.

V and J are TRBV28 and TRBJ2-7; TRBD2 matches 10 bases. J gave up 1 base and V 3 bases, and 6 bases lay outside the gene matches. CDR3 length: 16 residues. Germline CDR1 is MDHEN and CDR2 is SYDVKM. CDR3 coding DNA: TGTGCCAGCAGTTTCGCTAGCGGGAGTGCTTCCTACGAGCAGTACTTC. This translates into CASSFASGSASYEQYF.

In regard to this clone: This could be a read error, since a much larger clone is one nucleotide away. Other DNA sequences within the sample encode an identical CDR3. The chain recombines TRBV19 with TRBJ1-2; TRBD1 is a possible D gene (6 bases). Trimming removed 6 bases at V and 2 bases at J, with 25 bases between. Germline-derived CDR1 and CDR2 are LNHDA and SQIVND (reference sequence). This CDR3 has 18 amino acids. CDR3 coding DNA: TGTGCCAGTAGCTACCTCCAAAACCGGGACACTTTAAACTATGGCTACACCTTC. It encodes CASSYLQNRDTLNYGYTF.